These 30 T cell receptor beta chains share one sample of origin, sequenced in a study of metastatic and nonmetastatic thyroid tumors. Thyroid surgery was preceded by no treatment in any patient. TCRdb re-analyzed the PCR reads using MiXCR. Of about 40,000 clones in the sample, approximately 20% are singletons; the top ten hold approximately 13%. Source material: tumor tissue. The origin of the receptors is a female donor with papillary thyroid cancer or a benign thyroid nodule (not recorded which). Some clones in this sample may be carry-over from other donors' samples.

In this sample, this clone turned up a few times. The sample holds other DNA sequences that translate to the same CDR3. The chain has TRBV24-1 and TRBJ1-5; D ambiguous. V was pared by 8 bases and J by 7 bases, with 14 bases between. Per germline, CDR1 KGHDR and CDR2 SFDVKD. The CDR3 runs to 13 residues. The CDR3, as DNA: TGTGCCACCAAAGCAGGAGCCGACCAGCCCCAGCATTTT. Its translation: CATKAGADQPQHF.

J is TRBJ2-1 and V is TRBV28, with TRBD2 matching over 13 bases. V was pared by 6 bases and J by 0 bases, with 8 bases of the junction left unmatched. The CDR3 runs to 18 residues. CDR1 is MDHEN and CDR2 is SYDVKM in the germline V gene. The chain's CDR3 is CASSTTSGRASSYNEQFF. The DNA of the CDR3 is TGTGCCAGCAGCACAACTAGCGGGAGGGCAAGCTCCTACAATGAGCAGTTCTTC.

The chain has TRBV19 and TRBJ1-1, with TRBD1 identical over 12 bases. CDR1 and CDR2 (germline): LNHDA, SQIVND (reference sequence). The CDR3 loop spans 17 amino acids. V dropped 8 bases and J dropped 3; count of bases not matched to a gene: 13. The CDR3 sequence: CASRTRDRGRPDTEAFF. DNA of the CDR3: TGTGCCAGTCGGACCCGGGACAGGGGGCGTCCGGACACTGAAGCTTTCTTT.

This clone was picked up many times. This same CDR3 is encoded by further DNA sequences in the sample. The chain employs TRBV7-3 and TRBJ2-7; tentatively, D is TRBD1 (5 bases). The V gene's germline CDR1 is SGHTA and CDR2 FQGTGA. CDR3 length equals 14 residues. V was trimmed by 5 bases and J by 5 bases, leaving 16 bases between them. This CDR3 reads CASSPGSGWNEQYF. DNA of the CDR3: TGTGCCAGCAGCCCCGGCTCAGGGTGGAACGAGCAGTACTTC.

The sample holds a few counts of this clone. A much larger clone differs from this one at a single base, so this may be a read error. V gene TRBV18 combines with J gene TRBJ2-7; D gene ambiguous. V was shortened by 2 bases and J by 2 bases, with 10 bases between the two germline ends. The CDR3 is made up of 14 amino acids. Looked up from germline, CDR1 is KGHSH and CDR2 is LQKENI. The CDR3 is CASSPRLVPYEQYF. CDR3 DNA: TGTGCCAGCTCACCAAGGTTGGTGCCCTACGAGCAGTACTTC.

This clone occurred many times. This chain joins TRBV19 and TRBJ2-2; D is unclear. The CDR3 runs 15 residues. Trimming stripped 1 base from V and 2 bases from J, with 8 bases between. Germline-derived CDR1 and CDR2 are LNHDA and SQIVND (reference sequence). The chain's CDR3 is CASSIGVVNTGELFF. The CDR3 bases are TGTGCCAGTAGTATAGGTGTCGTCAACACCGGGGAGCTGTTTTTT.

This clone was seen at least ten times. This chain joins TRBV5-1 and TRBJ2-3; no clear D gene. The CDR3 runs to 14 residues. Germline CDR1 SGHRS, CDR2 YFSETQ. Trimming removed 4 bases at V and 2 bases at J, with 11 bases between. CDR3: CASSPPHNTDTQYF. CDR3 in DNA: TGCGCCAGCAGCCCGCCCCACAACACAGATACGCAGTATTTT.

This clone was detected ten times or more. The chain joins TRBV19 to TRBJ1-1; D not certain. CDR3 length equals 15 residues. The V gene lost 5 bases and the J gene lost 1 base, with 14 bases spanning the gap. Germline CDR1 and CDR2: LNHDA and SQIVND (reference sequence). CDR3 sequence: CASSFDYWGNTEAFF. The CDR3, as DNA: TGTGCCAGTAGTTTCGACTATTGGGGGAACACTGAAGCTTTCTTT.

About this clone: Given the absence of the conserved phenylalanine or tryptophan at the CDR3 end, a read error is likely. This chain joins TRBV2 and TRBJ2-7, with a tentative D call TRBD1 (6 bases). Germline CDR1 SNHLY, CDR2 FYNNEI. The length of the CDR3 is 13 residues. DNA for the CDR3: TGTGCCAGCAGCCTACAGGGTACCTACGGGCAGTACTCC. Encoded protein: CASSLQGTYGQYS.

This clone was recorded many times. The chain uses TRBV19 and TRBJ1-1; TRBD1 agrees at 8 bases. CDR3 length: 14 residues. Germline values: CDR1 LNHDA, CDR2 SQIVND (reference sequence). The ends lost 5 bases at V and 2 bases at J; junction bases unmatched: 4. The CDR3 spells CASSWGQANTEAFF. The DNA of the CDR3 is TGTGCCAGTAGTTGGGGACAGGCCAACACTGAAGCTTTCTTT.

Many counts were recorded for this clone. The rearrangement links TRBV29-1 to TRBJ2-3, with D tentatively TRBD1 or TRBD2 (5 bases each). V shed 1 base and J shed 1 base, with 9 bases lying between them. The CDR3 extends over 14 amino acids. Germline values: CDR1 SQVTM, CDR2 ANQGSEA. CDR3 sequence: CSVEGQGRTDTQYF. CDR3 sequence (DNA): TGCAGCGTTGAAGGCCAGGGACGCACAGATACGCAGTATTTT.

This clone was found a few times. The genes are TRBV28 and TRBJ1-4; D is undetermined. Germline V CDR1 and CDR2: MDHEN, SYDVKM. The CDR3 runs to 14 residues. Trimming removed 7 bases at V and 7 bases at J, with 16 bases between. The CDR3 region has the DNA TGTGCCAGCATTTTCCCAGGTGGAGGTGAAAAACTGTTTTTT. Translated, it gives CASIFPGGGEKLFF.

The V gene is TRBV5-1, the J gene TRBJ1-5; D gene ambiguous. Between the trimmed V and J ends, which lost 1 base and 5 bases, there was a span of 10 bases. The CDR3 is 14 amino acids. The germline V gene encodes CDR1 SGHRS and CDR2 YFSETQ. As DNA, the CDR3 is TGCGCCAGCAGCTTGTTGGAGGGTCATCAGCCCCAGCATTTT. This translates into CASSLLEGHQPQHF. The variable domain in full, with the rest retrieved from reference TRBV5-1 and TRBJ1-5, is KAGVTQTPRYLIKTRGQQVTLSCSPISGHRSVSWYQQTPGQGLQFLFEYFSETQRNKGNFPGRFSGRQFSNSRSEMNVSTLELGDSALYLCASSLLEGHQPQHFGDGTRLSIL.

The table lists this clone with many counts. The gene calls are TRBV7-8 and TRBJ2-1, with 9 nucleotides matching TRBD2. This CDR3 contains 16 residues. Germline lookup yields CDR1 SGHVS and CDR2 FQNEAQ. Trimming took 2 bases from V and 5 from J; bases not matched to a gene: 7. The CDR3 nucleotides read TGTGCCAGCAGCTTATTGCTAGCGGGATTTGACAATGAGCAGTTCTTC. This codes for CASSLLLAGFDNEQFF.

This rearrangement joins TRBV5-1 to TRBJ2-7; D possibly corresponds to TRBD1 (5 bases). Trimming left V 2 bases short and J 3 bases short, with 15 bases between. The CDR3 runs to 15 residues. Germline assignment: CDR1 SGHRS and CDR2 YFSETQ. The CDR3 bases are TGCGCCAGCAGCTTACTGGCCAGGACATGCTACGAGCAGTACTTC. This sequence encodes CASSLLARTCYEQYF.

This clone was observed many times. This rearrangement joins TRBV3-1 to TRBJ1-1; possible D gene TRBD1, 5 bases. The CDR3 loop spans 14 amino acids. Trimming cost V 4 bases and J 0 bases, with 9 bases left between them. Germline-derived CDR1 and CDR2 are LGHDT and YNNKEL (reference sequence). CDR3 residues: CASSLGVLNTEAFF. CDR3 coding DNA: TGTGCCAGCAGCCTAGGGGTTTTGAACACTGAAGCTTTCTTT.

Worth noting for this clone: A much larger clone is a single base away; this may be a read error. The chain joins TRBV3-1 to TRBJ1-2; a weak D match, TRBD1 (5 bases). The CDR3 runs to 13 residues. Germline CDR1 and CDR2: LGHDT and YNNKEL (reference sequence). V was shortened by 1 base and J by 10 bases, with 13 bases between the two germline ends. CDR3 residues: CASSQVWGGDYTF. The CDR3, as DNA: TGTGCCAGCAGCCAAGTCTGGGGAGGGGACTACACCTTC.

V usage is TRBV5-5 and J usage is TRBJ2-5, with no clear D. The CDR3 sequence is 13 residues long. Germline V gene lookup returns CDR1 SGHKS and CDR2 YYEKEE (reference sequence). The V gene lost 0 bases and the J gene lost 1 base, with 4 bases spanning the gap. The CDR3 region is CASSLDSQETQYF. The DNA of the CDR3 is TGTGCCAGCAGCTTGGACTCCCAAGAGACCCAGTACTTC.

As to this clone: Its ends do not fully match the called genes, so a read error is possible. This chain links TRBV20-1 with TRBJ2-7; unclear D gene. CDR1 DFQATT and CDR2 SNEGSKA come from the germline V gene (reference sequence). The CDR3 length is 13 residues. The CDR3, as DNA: TGCAGTGCTAGAGACGGCAGTTCCTGCGAGCAGTACTTC. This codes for CSARDGSSCEQYF.

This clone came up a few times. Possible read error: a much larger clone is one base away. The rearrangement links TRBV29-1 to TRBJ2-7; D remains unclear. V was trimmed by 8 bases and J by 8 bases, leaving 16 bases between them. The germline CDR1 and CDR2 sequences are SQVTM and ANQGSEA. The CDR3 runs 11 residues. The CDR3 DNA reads TGCAGCTTCTCACGAGATCTCAAGCAGTACTTC. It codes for CSFSRDLKQYF.

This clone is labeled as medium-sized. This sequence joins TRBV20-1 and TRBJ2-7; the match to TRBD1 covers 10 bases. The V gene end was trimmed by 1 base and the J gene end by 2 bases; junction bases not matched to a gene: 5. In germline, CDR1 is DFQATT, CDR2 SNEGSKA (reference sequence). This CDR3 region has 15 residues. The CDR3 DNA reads TGCAGTGCTAGAGGGACAGGGGGGTTCGCCTACGAGCAGTACTTC. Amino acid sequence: CSARGTGGFAYEQYF.

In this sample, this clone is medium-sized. Here the CDR3 DNA reads TGTGCCAGCAGCCCGGGAGGGGGCGGAGGCTACACCTTC. Its protein is CASSPGGGGGYTF. The rearrangement links TRBV6-1 to TRBJ1-2; 7 bases line up with TRBD1. Germline V gives CDR1 MNHNS, CDR2 SASEGT. The CDR3 covers 13 residues. The J segment lost 8 bases and the V segment lost 6 bases, leaving 9 bases of the junction unmatched.

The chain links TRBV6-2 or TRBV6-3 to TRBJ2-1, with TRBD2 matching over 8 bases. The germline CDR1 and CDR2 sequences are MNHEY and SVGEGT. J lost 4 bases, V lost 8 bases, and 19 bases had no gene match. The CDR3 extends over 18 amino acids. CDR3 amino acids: CASALSRLSSGSYNEQFF. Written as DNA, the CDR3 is TGTGCCAGCGCCCTCAGCCGACTCTCCAGCGGGAGTTACAATGAGCAGTTCTTC.

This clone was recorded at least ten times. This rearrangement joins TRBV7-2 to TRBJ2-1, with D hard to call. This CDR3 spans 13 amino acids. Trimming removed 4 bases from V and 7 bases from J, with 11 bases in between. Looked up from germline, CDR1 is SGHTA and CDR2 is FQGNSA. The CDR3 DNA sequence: TGTGCCAGCAGCTCCCAAAAATGGAATGAGCAGTTCTTC. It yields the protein CASSSQKWNEQFF.

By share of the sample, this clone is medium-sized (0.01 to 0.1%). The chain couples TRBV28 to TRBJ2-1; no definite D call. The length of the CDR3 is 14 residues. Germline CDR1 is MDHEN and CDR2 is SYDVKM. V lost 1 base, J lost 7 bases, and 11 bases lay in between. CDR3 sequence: CASSLLSTANEQFF. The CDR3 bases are TGTGCCAGCAGTTTATTGAGCACGGCTAATGAGCAGTTCTTC.

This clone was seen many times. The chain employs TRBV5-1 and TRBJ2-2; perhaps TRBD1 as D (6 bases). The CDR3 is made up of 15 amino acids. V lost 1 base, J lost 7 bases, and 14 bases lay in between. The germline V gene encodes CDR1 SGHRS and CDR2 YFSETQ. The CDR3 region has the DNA TGCGCCAGCAGCTTGTCCGGACAGACGGTCGGGGAGCTGTTTTTT. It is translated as CASSLSGQTVGELFF.

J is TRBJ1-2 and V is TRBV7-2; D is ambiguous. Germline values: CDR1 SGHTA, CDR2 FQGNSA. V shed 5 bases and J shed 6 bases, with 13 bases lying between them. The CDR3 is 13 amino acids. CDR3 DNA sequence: TGTGCCAGCAGCCAGGACCGCCTCAATGGCTACACCTTC. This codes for CASSQDRLNGYTF.

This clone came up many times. Here the CDR3 reads CASSSHTDTQYF. CDR3 coding DNA: TGCGCCAGCAGTTCACACACAGATACGCAGTATTTT. V usage is TRBV5-1 and J usage is TRBJ2-3; D not resolved. Per germline, CDR1 SGHRS and CDR2 YFSETQ. The V end lost 5 bases, the J end lost 2 bases, and 6 bases lay between the germline ends. The CDR3 consists of 12 residues.

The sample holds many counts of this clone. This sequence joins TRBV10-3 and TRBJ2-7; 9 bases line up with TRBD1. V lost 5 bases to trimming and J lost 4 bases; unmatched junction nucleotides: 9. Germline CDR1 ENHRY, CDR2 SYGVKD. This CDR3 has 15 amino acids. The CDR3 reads CAISRLRDRVYEQYF. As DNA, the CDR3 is TGTGCCATCAGTCGACTACGGGACAGGGTTTACGAGCAGTACTTC.

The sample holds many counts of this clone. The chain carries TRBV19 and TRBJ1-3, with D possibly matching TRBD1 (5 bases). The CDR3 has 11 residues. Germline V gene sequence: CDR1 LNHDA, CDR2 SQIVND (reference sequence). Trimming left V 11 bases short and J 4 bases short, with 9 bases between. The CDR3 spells CAAGFGNTIYF. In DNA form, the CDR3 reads TGTGCCGCAGGGTTCGGAAACACCATATATTTT.